This is a list of T cell receptor beta chains from one sample in a study of blood T cell repertoires in COVID-19. TCRdb's table, derived via immunoSEQ multiplex PCR, lists solely in-frame clones and lacks some. Among about 230,000 clones, approximately 80% were seen once, and the ten largest hold roughly 27%. The specimen was peripheral blood. The receptors derive from a man aged 35-49 years with acute or convalescent COVID-19. Each CDR3 is given with its conserved first and last residue.

v_gene: TRBV5-1
CDR3aa: CASSLGSPGTDTQYF

v_gene: TRBV10-2
CDR3aa: CASSKDSNSPLHF

v_gene: TRBV7-2
CDR3aa: CASTLPGGRAFF

v_gene: TRBV6-5
CDR3aa: CASHGTLYQETQYF

v_gene: TRBV5-1
CDR3aa: CASSLAQRDEKLFF

v_gene: TRBV5-5
CDR3aa: CASSLITSGTYEQYF

v_gene: TRBV5-1
CDR3aa: CASISDSSYEQYF

v_gene: TRBV12-3/TRBV12-4
CDR3aa: CASSFLVDTEAFF

v_gene: TRBV27
CDR3aa: CASSLLTGAVTEAFF

v_gene: TRBV20-1
CDR3aa: CSATSRETQYF

v_gene: TRBV7-3
CDR3aa: CASSLTGRRNIQYF

v_gene: TRBV6-2/TRBV6-3
CDR3aa: CASSRLAGGYEQYF

v_gene: TRBV27
CDR3aa: CASSAQGWGYQPQHF

v_gene: TRBV3-1/TRBV3-2
CDR3aa: CASNYLGAGDVGYTF

v_gene: TRBV20-1
CDR3aa: CSASLAGDYEQYF

v_gene: TRBV5-6
CDR3aa: CASSSGLSYEQYF

v_gene: TRBV5-1
CDR3aa: CASSYLGQGAYEQYF

v_gene: TRBV28
CDR3aa: CASSFSSGRGEQFF

v_gene: TRBV15
CDR3aa: CATSRVALRGSISSEQYF

v_gene: TRBV6-1
CDR3aa: CASSESGRVGGYTF

v_gene: TRBV27
CDR3aa: CASSLASAGPSTNEKLFF

v_gene: TRBV5-4
CDR3aa: CASSPGRGANTGELFF

v_gene: TRBV5-4
CDR3aa: CASSLQGPDTQYF

v_gene: TRBV30
CDR3aa: CAWSAGQGFSVAEAFF

v_gene: TRBV2
CDR3aa: CASPRSVTEAFF

v_gene: TRBV5-1
CDR3aa: CASRLLTSGSGETQYF

v_gene: TRBV11-2
CDR3aa: CASSFDTSTNEKLFF

v_gene: TRBV7-3
CDR3aa: CASSTGTSGINEQFF

v_gene: TRBV7-9
CDR3aa: CASSWGQGDTEAFF

v_gene: TRBV5-1
CDR3aa: CASSPLLADTGELFF

v_gene: TRBV12-3/TRBV12-4
CDR3aa: CASSRQQAYEQYF

v_gene: TRBV5-5
CDR3aa: CASSKDTGYEQYF

v_gene: TRBV19
CDR3aa: CATRGRGRGTDTQYF

v_gene: TRBV30
CDR3aa: CARRPRANTEAFF

v_gene: TRBV7-6
CDR3aa: CASSPSGTSWNEQFF

v_gene: TRBV10-3
CDR3aa: CAISESDSIDYGYTF

v_gene: TRBV30
CDR3aa: CALVRDRNYEQYF

v_gene: TRBV27
CDR3aa: CASSPGQGGQPQHF

v_gene: TRBV3-1/TRBV3-2
CDR3aa: CASSQKTGTGHQETQYF